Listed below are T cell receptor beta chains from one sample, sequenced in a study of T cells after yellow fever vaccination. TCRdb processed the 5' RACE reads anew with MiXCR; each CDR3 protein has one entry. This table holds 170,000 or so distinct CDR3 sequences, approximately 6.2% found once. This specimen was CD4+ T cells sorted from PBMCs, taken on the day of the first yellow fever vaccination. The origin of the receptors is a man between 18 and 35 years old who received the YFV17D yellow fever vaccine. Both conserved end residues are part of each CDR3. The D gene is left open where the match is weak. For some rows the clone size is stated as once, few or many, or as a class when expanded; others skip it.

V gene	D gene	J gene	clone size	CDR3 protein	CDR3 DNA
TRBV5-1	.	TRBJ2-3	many	CASSLWDIPRDTQYF	TGCGCCAGCAGCTTGTGGGATATACCGCGGGATACGCAGTATTTT
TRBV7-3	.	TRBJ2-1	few	CASSLSLSNNEQFF	TGTGCCAGCAGCTTATCGTTGTCAAACAATGAGCAGTTCTTC
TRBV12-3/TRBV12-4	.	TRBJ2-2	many	CASSLEQTNTGELFF	TGTGCCAGCAGTTTAGAGCAGACTAACACCGGGGAGCTGTTTTTT
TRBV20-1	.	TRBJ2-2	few	CSARTGQLRHGGTGELFF	TGCAGTGCTAGGACGGGACAACTCAGACACGGGGGGACCGGGGAGCTGTTTTTT
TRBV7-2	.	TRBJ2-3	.	CASSRWGPTDTQYF	TGTGCCAGCAGCAGATGGGGCCCCACAGATACGCAGTATTTT
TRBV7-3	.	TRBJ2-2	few	CASSSKPGENTGELFF	TGTGCCAGCAGCTCTAAACCGGGGGAGAACACCGGGGAGCTGTTTTTT
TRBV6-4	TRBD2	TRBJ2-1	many	CASSGPGGGRNNEQFF	TGTGCCAGCAGTGGACCGGGGGGGGGAAGGAACAATGAGCAGTTCTTC
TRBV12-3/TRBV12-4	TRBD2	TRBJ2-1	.	CASGLAGGRNEQFF	TGTGCCAGCGGACTAGCGGGGGGGAGAAATGAGCAGTTCTTC
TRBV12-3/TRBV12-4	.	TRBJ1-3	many	CASKPSGNTIYF	TGTGCCAGCAAGCCCTCTGGAAACACCATATATTTT
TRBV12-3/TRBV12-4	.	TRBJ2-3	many	CASSLVQSFLDTQYF	TGTGCCAGCAGTTTAGTGCAGAGCTTCCTAGATACGCAGTATTTT
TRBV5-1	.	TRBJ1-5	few	CASSLDGRSNQPQHF	TGCGCCAGCAGCTTGGACGGACGTAGCAATCAGCCCCAGCATTTT
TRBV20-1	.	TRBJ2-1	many	CSARDGTLSSYNEQFF	TGCAGTGCTAGGGACGGGACTCTGAGCTCCTACAATGAGCAGTTCTTC
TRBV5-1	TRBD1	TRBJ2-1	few	CASSLWGQETYNEQFF	TGCGCCAGCAGCTTGTGGGGACAGGAGACCTACAATGAGCAGTTCTTC
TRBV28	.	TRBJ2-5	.	CASSPLALQETQYF	TGTGCCAGCAGTCCCCTAGCGCTCCAAGAGACCCAGTACTTC
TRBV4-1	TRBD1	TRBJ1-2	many	CASSQGQGARGYTF	TGCGCCAGCAGCCAAGGCCAGGGGGCGCGGGGCTACACCTTC
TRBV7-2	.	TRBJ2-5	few	CASSSLRATQYF	TGTGCCAGCAGCTCGCTACGTGCGACCCAGTACTTC
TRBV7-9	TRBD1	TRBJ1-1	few	CASRPPGTENTEAFF	TGTGCCAGCAGGCCACCGGGGACAGAGAACACTGAAGCTTTCTTT
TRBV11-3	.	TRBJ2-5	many	CASSEGGTGGETQYF	TGTGCCAGCAGCGAGGGAGGGACAGGTGGGGAGACCCAGTACTTC
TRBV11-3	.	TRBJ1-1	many	CASSLAGPNTEAFF	TGTGCCAGCAGCTTAGCAGGGCCGAACACTGAAGCTTTCTTT